The T cell receptor (beta chain) under discussion was sequenced for a study of blood T cell repertoires in COVID-19. In terms of age and location, participants ranged from roughly 18 to 90 years and lived in about 25 US areas. Assay: immunoSEQ multiplex PCR; the TCRdb copy retains only in-frame clones and omits some. The sample contains roughly 230,000 clones, about 86% of which appear only once. The CDR3 sequence is 14 residues long. V lost 5 bases and J lost 2, with 10 bases in between. Germline lookup yields CDR1 MNHEY and CDR2 SMNVEV (reference sequence). The J gene is TRBJ1-5, the V gene TRBV27; D is uncertain. This TCR derives from a man over 45 who had recovered from COVID-19. The sample comprised PBMCs or T cells enriched from blood (not recorded which). This chain's CDR3 is CASSADNRNQPQHF. CDR3 nucleotides: TGTGCCAGCAGTGCGGATAATCGCAATCAGCCCCAGCATTTT.